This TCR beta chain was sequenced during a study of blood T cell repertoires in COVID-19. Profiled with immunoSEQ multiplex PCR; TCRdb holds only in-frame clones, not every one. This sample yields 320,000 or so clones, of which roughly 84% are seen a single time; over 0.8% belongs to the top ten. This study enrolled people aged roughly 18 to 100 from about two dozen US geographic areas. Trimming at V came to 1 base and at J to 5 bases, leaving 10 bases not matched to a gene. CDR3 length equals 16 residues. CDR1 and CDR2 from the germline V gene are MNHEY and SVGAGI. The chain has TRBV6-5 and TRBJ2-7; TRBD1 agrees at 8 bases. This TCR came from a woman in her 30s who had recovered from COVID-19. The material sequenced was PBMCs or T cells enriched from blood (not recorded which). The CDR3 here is CASSYFAATGANEQYF. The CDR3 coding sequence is TGTGCCAGCAGTTACTTCGCCGCGACAGGGGCGAACGAGCAGTACTTC.